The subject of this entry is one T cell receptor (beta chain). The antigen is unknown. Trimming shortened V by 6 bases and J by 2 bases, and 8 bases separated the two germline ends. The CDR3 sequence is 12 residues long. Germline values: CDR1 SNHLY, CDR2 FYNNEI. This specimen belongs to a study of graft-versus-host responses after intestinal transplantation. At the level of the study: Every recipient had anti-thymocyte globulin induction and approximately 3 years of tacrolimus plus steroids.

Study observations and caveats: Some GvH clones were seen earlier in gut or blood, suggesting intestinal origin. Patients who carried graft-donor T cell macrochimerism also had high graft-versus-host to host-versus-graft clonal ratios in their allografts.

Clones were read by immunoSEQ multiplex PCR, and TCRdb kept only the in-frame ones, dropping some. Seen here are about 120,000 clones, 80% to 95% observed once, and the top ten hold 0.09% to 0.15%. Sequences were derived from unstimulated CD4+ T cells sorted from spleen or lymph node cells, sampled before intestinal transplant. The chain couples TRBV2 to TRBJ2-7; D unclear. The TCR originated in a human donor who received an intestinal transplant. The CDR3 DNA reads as TGTGCCAGCAGCGGCAGTACCTACGAGCAGTACTTC. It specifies CASSGSTYEQYF.